A selection of T cell receptor beta chains follows, all from one sample in a study of early T cells in non-severe SARS-CoV-2 infection. Each CDR3 protein is one row after TCRdb ran MiXCR on the 5' RACE reads. Among more than 60,000 distinct CDR3 sequences listed, just under 5% were seen once. The sequenced material came from whole blood. The receptors stem from an adult who was a healthcare worker with PCR-confirmed SARS-CoV-2 infection or an uninfected control (not recorded which). Each CDR3 is given with its conserved first and last residue. The order of the fields is J gene, D gene, V gene, clone size, CDR3 DNA, CDR3 protein. D genes are given only for firm matches. Rows give clone size only sometimes, using once, few, many, or a class for an expanded clone.

TRBJ2-1,-,TRBV12-3/TRBV12-4,many,TGTGCCAGCAGCCCCTTTCTGGGAGGAGGCTCCTACAATGAGCAGTTCTTC,CASSPFLGGGSYNEQFF
TRBJ2-1,-,TRBV7-6,-,TGTGCCAGCAGCTTAGACGCCTACAATGAGCAGTTCTTC,CASSLDAYNEQFF
TRBJ2-7,-,TRBV5-1,many,TGCGCCAGCAGCTTGGGGGCCGGCTACGAGCAGTACTTC,CASSLGAGYEQYF
TRBJ2-6,-,TRBV20-1,many,TGCAGTGCTAGAGGGCGGGGCTCTGGGGCCAACGTCCTGACTTTC,CSARGRGSGANVLTF
TRBJ2-5,-,TRBV5-8,many,TGTGCCAGCAGCTTGGGGTGGACCCAGTACTTC,CASSLGWTQYF
TRBJ2-5,-,TRBV9,few,TGTGCCAGCAGCGTAGGGGGCACGGAGACCCAGTACTTC,CASSVGGTETQYF
TRBJ2-7,-,TRBV7-6,many,TGTGCCAGCACCTGTGAGTACGAGCAGTACTTC,CASTCEYEQYF
TRBJ2-6,TRBD1,TRBV19,many,TGTGCCAGTATGGGGACAGGGGTCAGTGGGGCCAACGTCCTGACTTTC,CASMGTGVSGANVLTF
TRBJ2-7,TRBD2,TRBV7-6,many,TGTGCCAGCAGCTTAGGGACTAGCGGGGAGACTTTATCTTACGAGCAGTACTTC,CASSLGTSGETLSYEQYF
TRBJ2-4,TRBD1,TRBV11-2,-,TGTGCCAGCAGCTCCGGACAGGACATTCAGTACTTC,CASSSGQDIQYF
TRBJ2-3,TRBD2,TRBV7-2,many,TGTGCCAGCCGCCCTAGCGGGAGCACTGGTACGCAGTATTTT,CASRPSGSTGTQYF
TRBJ2-4,-,TRBV5-1,-,TGCGCCAGCAGCTTGGGGCAGGAGAGAAACATTCAGTACTTC,CASSLGQERNIQYF
TRBJ2-1,-,TRBV5-1,-,TGCGCCAGCAGCTTGTTTGTTGAGCAGTTCTTC,CASSLFVEQFF
TRBJ2-3,TRBD2,TRBV6-2/TRBV6-3,many,TGTGCCACCCTCCCCCTAGCGGCAAGCACAGATACGCAGTATTTT,CATLPLAASTDTQYF
TRBJ2-3,TRBD2,TRBV7-2,many,TGTGCCAGCACCCCGGGAGGCAGAGGCACAGATACGCAGTATTTT,CASTPGGRGTDTQYF
TRBJ1-1,-,TRBV18,-,TGTGCCAGCTCACCATCCCAGGGAGCCAGTGAAGCTTTCTTT,CASSPSQGASEAFF
TRBJ2-3,-,TRBV18,many,TGTGCCAGCTCACCCGGGGCGGATACCACAGATACGCAGTATTTT,CASSPGADTTDTQYF
TRBJ2-7,-,TRBV24-1,few,TGTGCCACCAGCGACGGCTACGAGCAGTACTTC,CATSDGYEQYF
TRBJ1-6,-,TRBV5-1,few,TGCGCCAGCAGCTTGGTGTCCGGGAATTCACCCCTCCACTTT,CASSLVSGNSPLHF
TRBJ1-3,-,TRBV12-3/TRBV12-4,many,TGTGCCAGCATCCAGGACTTCTCTGGAAACACCATATATTTT,CASIQDFSGNTIYF
TRBJ2-1,-,TRBV19,many,TGTGCCAGTAGTATAGCGGAAAACCCCTACAATGAGCAGTTCTTC,CASSIAENPYNEQFF
TRBJ2-1,-,TRBV7-2,-,TGTGCCAGCAGCTCGACTATTGTGGGTGAGCAGTTCTTC,CASSSTIVGEQFF
TRBJ1-1,TRBD1,TRBV3-1,few,TGTGCCAGCAGCCAGCCGGGACAGGGTCGAAGCGAAGCTTTCTTT,CASSQPGQGRSEAFF
TRBJ2-3,TRBD1,TRBV24-1,many,TGTGCCACCAGTGTAGGGGACAGGGTAGCAGCAGATACGCAGTATTTT,CATSVGDRVAADTQYF